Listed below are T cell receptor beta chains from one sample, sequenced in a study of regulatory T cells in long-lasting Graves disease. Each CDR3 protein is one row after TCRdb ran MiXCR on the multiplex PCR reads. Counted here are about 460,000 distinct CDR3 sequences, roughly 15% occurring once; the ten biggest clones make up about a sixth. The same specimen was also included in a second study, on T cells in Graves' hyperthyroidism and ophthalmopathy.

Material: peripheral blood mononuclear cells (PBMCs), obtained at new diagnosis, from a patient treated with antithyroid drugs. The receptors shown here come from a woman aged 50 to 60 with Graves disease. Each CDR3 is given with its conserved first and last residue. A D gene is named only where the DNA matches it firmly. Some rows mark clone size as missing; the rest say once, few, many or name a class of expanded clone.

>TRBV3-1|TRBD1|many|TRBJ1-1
TGTGCCAGCAGCCAAGATGGGACAGGGGGGTACACTGAAGCTTTCTTT
CASSQDGTGGYTEAFF
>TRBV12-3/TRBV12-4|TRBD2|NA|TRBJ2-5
TGTGCCAGCACACGGGGGGGGGCGCGGGAGACCCAGTACTTC
CASTRGGARETQYF
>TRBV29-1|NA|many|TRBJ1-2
TGCAGCGTTGGGGAGGAGGACGGCGATTATGGCTACACCTTC
CSVGEEDGDYGYTF
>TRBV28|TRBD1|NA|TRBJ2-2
TGTGCCAGCAGTTTGCAGTTTGGACAGGGGGCAACCGGGGAGCTGTTTTTT
CASSLQFGQGATGELFF
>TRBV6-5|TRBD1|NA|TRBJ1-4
TGTGCCAGCAGTTACTCGGAATCACAGGGGTGGGAAAAACTGTTTTTT
CASSYSESQGWEKLFF
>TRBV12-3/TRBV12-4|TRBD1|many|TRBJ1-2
TGTGCCAGCAGTTTAGGGACAGGGGGCGCCCCTAACTATGGCTACACCTTC
CASSLGTGGAPNYGYTF
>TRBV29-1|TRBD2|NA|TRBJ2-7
TGCAGCGTTGAGGGGACTAGTGCCTACGAGCAGTACTTC
CSVEGTSAYEQYF
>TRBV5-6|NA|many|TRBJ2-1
TGTGCCAGCAGCTCCATTGCGTCCCGCTCCTACAATGAGCAGTTCTTC
CASSSIASRSYNEQFF
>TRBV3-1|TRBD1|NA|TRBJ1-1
TGTGCCAGCAGCTCGGACAGGGGAGTACAAATGAACACTGAAGCTTTCTTT
CASSSDRGVQMNTEAFF
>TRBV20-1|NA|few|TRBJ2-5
TGCAGTGCTAGAGATTGGAGCTGGGAGACCCAGTACTTC
CSARDWSWETQYF
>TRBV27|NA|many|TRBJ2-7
TGTGCCAGCAGTCACCGGGACATCTCCTACGAGCAGTACTTC
CASSHRDISYEQYF
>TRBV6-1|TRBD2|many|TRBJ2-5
TGTGCCAGCAGTGGACTAGCGGGACAAGAGACCCAGTACTTC
CASSGLAGQETQYF
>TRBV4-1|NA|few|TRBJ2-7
TGCGCCAGCAGCCAAATCGGATCGGCGAGCTCCTACGAGCAGTACTTC
CASSQIGSASSYEQYF
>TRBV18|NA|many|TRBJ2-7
TGTGCCAGCTCGGTGGGAGAAGGGACCCGCGAGCAGTACTTC
CASSVGEGTREQYF
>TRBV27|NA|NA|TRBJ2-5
TGTGCCAGCAGTTTCGGGGGCAGTCAAGAGACCCAGTACTTC
CASSFGGSQETQYF
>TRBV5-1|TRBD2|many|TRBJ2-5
TGCGCCAGCAGCAGTGTCCGGAGCGGGAGTGGAGAGACCCAGTACTTC
CASSSVRSGSGETQYF
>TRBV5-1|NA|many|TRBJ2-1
TGCGCCAGCAGCTTCACAGGGCTGGGTGAGCAGTTCTTC
CASSFTGLGEQFF
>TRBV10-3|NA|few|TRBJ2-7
TGTGCCATCAGTAGGGACAACTACGAGCAGTACTTC
CAISRDNYEQYF
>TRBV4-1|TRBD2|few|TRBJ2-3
TGCGCCAGCAGCCAAGTGGCCTATTGGACTAGATCCGATACGCAGTATTTT
CASSQVAYWTRSDTQYF
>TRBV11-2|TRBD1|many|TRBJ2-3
TGTGCCAGCAGCTTAGGACAGGGGGCAACAGATACGCAGTATTTT
CASSLGQGATDTQYF
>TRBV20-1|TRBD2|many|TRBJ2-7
TGCAGTGCTAGACGTAGCGGGCACTCCTACGAGCAGTACTTC
CSARRSGHSYEQYF
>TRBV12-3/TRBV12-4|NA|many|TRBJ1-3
TGTGCCAGCAGTAGTACTAACTCTGGAAACACCATATATTTT
CASSSTNSGNTIYF